This entry describes one T cell receptor (beta chain). The data belong to a study of early T cells in non-severe SARS-CoV-2 infection. This CDR3 has 13 residues. Germline V gives CDR1 MRHNA, CDR2 SNTAGT. Trimming removed 0 bases at V and 3 bases at J, with 2 bases between. One entry per CDR3 protein, called by TCRdb with MiXCR from the 5' RACE reads. Seen here are around 58,000 distinct CDR3 sequences, 14% to 15% observed once, and the top ten hold 9% to 10%. The sequence derives from an adult who was a healthcare worker with PCR-confirmed SARS-CoV-2 infection or an uninfected control (not recorded which). The sample was whole blood, taken at baseline. This chain links TRBV6-4 with TRBJ2-2, with unresolved D. The CDR3, as DNA: TGTGCCAGCAGTGACTCAGACACCGGGGAGCTGTTTTTT. Amino acid sequence: CASSDSDTGELFF.